The T cell receptor beta chain described here comes from a study of CD8+ T cells in alopecia areata. Study-wide findings and caveats: Scalp samples also contribute reads from the resident alphabeta T cells found in normal skin. Greater clonality was observed in lesional scalp samples, especially alopecia totalis/universalis, versus normal scalp.

V lost 4 bases and J lost 3; bases outside the gene matches: 14. Germline assignment: CDR1 SQVTM and CDR2 ANQGSEA. The CDR3 has 17 amino acids. Extracted RNA was reverse transcribed into cDNA, the sequencing template. Sequencing used immunoSEQ multiplex PCR; TCRdb keeps in-frame clones, though not all of them. The sample has about 20,000 clones, roughly 60% seen once. As concerns this clone: As yet, its antigen is unknown.

CD4+ cells belonging to 4 to 6 patients, who were in the biomarker study, were further sorted into CD25+CD127- cells. Peripheral blood, together with lesional scalp punch biopsies, was collected from alopecia areata patients. Cell sorting on a FACSAria was used to separate CD4+ and CD8+ T cells from the PBMCs. The TCR sequence derives from a human donor with alopecia areata. Material: CD4+ Tregs sorted from blood. V usage is TRBV29-1 and J usage is TRBJ2-7, with 11 bases aligning to TRBD2. The DNA for the CDR3 is TGCAGCGTTGCCGGGGATAGCGGGAGGGCCCAGGGCTACGAGCAGTACTTC. Its protein is CSVAGDSGRAQGYEQYF.